Listed here are 20 T cell receptor beta chains from one sample, sequenced in a study of the immune and genomic landscape of osteosarcoma. Osteosarcoma specimens were post-treatment primary, local recurrence and metastasis tumors from poor-prognosis patients. The assay was immunoSEQ multiplex PCR, and TCRdb's table has in-frame clones only and misses some. The sample contains about 10,000 clones, around two thirds of which appear only once. Material: osteosarcoma tumor tissue from the lung. Receptor source: a human donor with osteosarcoma.

This chain joins TRBV4-1 and TRBJ1-2, with D possibly TRBD1 on 5 matching bases. Trimming took 0 bases from V and 1 from J, leaving 15 bases between them. The CDR3 has 17 amino acids. Germline CDR1 and CDR2: MGHRA and YSYEKL. Here the CDR3 DNA reads TGCGCCAGCAGCCAAGATATGAGGGGAGGGCTTAACTATGGCTACACCTTC. It translates to CASSQDMRGGLNYGYTF.

This chain uses TRBV2 with TRBJ1-5, with D perhaps matching TRBD1 (5 bases). This CDR3 is built from 13 residues. With 5 bases removed from V and 3 bases from J, the gap between germline ends came to 8 bases. From germline, CDR1 is SNHLY and CDR2 FYNNEI. For the CDR3, the DNA is TGTGCCAGCAGTCCAGGGTTCAATCAGCCCCAGCATTTT. Protein product: CASSPGFNQPQHF.

This clone showed up just once. The chain carries TRBV5-1 and TRBJ2-1; 7 bases are a match to TRBD1. The CDR3 extends over 16 amino acids. Germline V gives CDR1 SGHRS, CDR2 YFSETQ. V trimming: 1 base; J trimming: 4 bases; junction bases outside the gene matches: 8. CDR3 bases: TGCGCCAGCAGCTTGACAGGGGACAATAATTACAATGAGCAGTTCTTC. Translation gives CASSLTGDNNYNEQFF.

The chain joins TRBV7-3 to TRBJ2-2, with TRBD2 matching over 14 bases. V gave up 5 bases and J gave up 4 bases; unmatched junction bases: 3. Per germline, CDR1 SGHTA and CDR2 FQGTGA. This CDR3 comprises 16 residues. The CDR3 region is CASSAGLAGGTGELFF. The CDR3 DNA sequence: TGTGCCAGCAGCGCAGGACTAGCGGGAGGCACCGGGGAGCTGTTTTTT.

This chain connects TRBV19 to TRBJ2-2, with D maybe TRBD1 (5 bases). Per the germline V gene, CDR1 is LNHDA and CDR2 is SQIVND (reference sequence). The V end was cut by 1 base, the J end by 4 bases, with 13 bases between. The CDR3 length is 16 residues. In DNA form, the CDR3 reads TGTGCCAGTAGTATAGCACGGCAGGGTCTCACCGGGGAGCTGTTTTTT. Translation: CASSIARQGLTGELFF.

V usage is TRBV19 and J usage is TRBJ2-3; D is possibly TRBD2 (5 bases). CDR3 length: 14 residues. The germline V and J ends were trimmed by 5 bases and 3 bases, with 12 bases remaining between them. Germline V lookup: CDR1 LNHDA, CDR2 SQIVND (reference sequence). CDR3 amino acids: CASSGERETDTQYF. DNA of the CDR3: TGTGCCAGTAGTGGAGAAAGGGAGACAGATACGCAGTATTTT. The variable domain in full, completed from reference TRBV19 and TRBJ2-3, reads DGGITQSPKYLFRKEGQNVTLSCEQNLNHDAMYWYRQDPGQGLRLIYYSQIVNDFQKGDIAEGYSVSREKKESFPLTVTSAQKNPTAFYLCASSGERETDTQYFGPGTRLTVL.

The count of this clone is one. This chain uses TRBV28 with TRBJ1-3, with 7 nucleotides matching TRBD1. J lost 0 bases, V lost 0 bases, and 8 bases had no gene match. Germline assignment: CDR1 MDHEN and CDR2 SYDVKM. The CDR3 length is 18 residues. The CDR3 coding sequence is TGTGCCAGCAGTTTATGGCCCCCGGGGACAGACTCTGGAAACACCATATATTTT. This translates into CASSLWPPGTDSGNTIYF.

This clone is categorized as hyperexpanded (1% or more). The chain uses TRBV7-2 and TRBJ2-7; the D is unclear. Per the germline V gene, CDR1 is SGHTA and CDR2 is FQGNSA. Trimming cost V 5 bases and J 3 bases, with 17 bases left between them. This CDR3 contains 15 residues. The CDR3 DNA reads TGTGCCAGCAGCCCCCATTTTAGCCGCCACTACGAGCAGTACTTC. It yields the protein CASSPHFSRHYEQYF.

In DNA, the CDR3 is TGTGCCAGCAGTGAAGGTGGGTCAAGCTACACCTTC. Translated, it gives CASSEGGSSYTF. The genes are TRBV6-1 and TRBJ1-2, with unresolved D. This CDR3 is built from 12 residues. Trimming removed 1 base from V and 9 bases from J, with 9 bases in between. CDR1 is MNHNS and CDR2 is SASEGT in the germline V gene.

Relative to its sample, this clone is medium-sized. The chain links TRBV28 to TRBJ1-4; TRBD1 is a possible D gene (5 bases). Germline assignment: CDR1 MDHEN and CDR2 SYDVKM. This CDR3 has 15 amino acids. V was pared by 6 bases and J by 4 bases, with 15 bases between. The CDR3 DNA is TGTGCCAGCAGGGGGGACGCGCAAATTAATGAAAAACTGTTTTTT. Its translation: CASRGDAQINEKLFF.

The table lists this clone with a count of one. The rearrangement uses TRBV6-1 and TRBJ1-5; TRBD1 matches at 8 bases. This CDR3 region has 15 residues. With 6 bases clipped from V and 0 bases from J, the junction kept 4 bases outside the gene matches. CDR1 and CDR2 from the germline V gene are MNHNS and SASEGT. The CDR3 spells CASRVTGDSNQPQHF. CDR3 bases: TGTGCCAGCAGAGTGACAGGGGATAGCAATCAGCCCCAGCATTTT.

The chain is built from TRBV12-5 and TRBJ1-5; 12 nucleotides agree with TRBD1. Germline V gene data show CDR1 as LGHNT and CDR2 as FRNRAP. The CDR3 extends over 16 amino acids. V lost 6 bases and J lost 4; bases outside the gene matches: 7. CDR3 coding DNA: TGTGCTAGTGGACGGGACAGGGGGCAGGGGAATCAGCCCCAGCATTTT. It is translated as CASGRDRGQGNQPQHF.

The V gene is TRBV7-9, the J gene TRBJ2-7, with a tentative D call TRBD2 (6 bases). The germline V gene has CDR1 SEHNR and CDR2 FQNEAQ (reference sequence). V dropped 4 bases and J dropped 4 bases, with 17 bases sitting between them. The CDR3 extends over 15 amino acids. This chain's CDR3 is CASSSPGGAIYEQYF. CDR3 bases: TGTGCCAGCAGCTCGCCCGGGGGAGCTATATACGAGCAGTACTTC.

This sequence joins TRBV6-5 and TRBJ2-7, with D perhaps matching TRBD2 (6 bases). Germline CDR1 MNHEY, CDR2 SVGAGI. This CDR3 spans 14 amino acids. Trimming stripped 7 bases from V and 3 bases from J, with 16 bases between. This chain's CDR3 is CASTLLEGDYEQYF. Here the CDR3 DNA reads TGTGCCAGCACCTTGTTGGAGGGAGACTACGAGCAGTACTTC.

The chain has TRBV10-1 and TRBJ2-1; D is tentatively TRBD1 or TRBD2 (5 bases each). Germline V CDR1 and CDR2: WNHNN, SYGVQD (reference sequence). V was shortened by 8 bases and J by 6 bases, with 14 bases between the two germline ends. The CDR3 sequence is 13 residues long. This CDR3 is CASSRAGRNEQFF. The CDR3, as DNA: TGCGCCAGCTCGCGGGCAGGGCGCAATGAGCAGTTCTTC.

The V and J genes are TRBV6-4 and TRBJ2-3; 7 bases are a match to TRBD2. V gave up 4 bases and J gave up 4 bases; unmatched junction bases: 8. The length of the CDR3 is 15 residues. CDR1 and CDR2 from the germline V gene are MRHNA and SNTAGT. CDR3 sequence reads: CASSATGGEADTQYF. In DNA, the CDR3 is TGTGCCAGCAGTGCGACGGGAGGTGAGGCAGATACGCAGTATTTT.

This clone was counted a few times. The chain carries TRBV6-5 and TRBJ2-1; 11 bases are a match to TRBD2. J gave up 8 bases and V 0 bases, and 6 bases lay outside the gene matches. The V gene's germline CDR1 is MNHEY and CDR2 SVGAGI. The CDR3 has 16 amino acids. The CDR3 here is CASSYSMSLAGDEQFF. CDR3 bases: TGTGCCAGCAGTTACTCAATGTCACTAGCGGGAGATGAGCAGTTCTTC.

With respect to this clone: Being one base from a much bigger clone, this may be a read error. CDR3 loop: CAWSEGFYGYTF. CDR3 nucleotide sequence: TGTGCCTGGAGTGAAGGGTTCTATGGCTACACCTTC. The J gene is TRBJ1-2, the V gene TRBV30; no reliable D call. V shed 1 base and J shed 4 bases, with 7 bases lying between them. Germline lookup yields CDR1 GTSNPN and CDR2 SVGIG (reference sequence). This CDR3 is built from 12 residues.

V is TRBV9 and J is TRBJ2-3; D remains ambiguous. The CDR3 is 13 amino acids. V was pared by 4 bases and J by 4 bases, with 10 bases between. Germline CDR1 and CDR2: SGDLS and YYNGEE. CDR3 DNA: TGTGCCAGCAGCCCGGCGGCCGCAGATACGCAGTATTTT. Protein product: CASSPAAADTQYF.

This clone is classed as medium-sized. This rearrangement joins TRBV27 to TRBJ2-7, with 7 bases lining up with TRBD2. CDR1 is MNHEY and CDR2 is SMNVEV in the germline V gene (reference sequence). The CDR3 covers 14 residues. V was clipped by 4 bases and J by 2 bases; unmatched bases: 5. CDR3: CASSWGGSTYEQYF. In DNA form, the CDR3 reads TGTGCCAGCAGTTGGGGGGGTTCAACCTACGAGCAGTACTTC.